This is a list of T cell receptor beta chains from one sample in a study of OX40 agonist ivuxolimab in advanced cancers. Profiling relied on immunoSEQ multiplex PCR, and the TCRdb table lists in-frame clones only, not all of them. The sample records 55,000 to 65,000 clones, about 86% being singletons. The material was CD4+ or CD8+ T cells sorted from blood, obtained in a trial of the OX40 agonist ivuxolimab. The receptors were gathered from an adult with an advanced solid tumor such as melanoma, head and neck, liver or kidney cancer. The CDR3 runs from the conserved cysteine through the conserved F or W. The order of the fields is CDR3 length, D gene, clone size, V gene, J gene, CDR3 protein, CDR3 DNA. The D gene is left open where the match is weak. Clone size is not always given. Where it is, it says once, few, many or a class for expanded clones.

length: 14
D: .
size: few
V: TRBV7-9
J: TRBJ1-1
CDR3: CASSSGLSGTEAFF
DNA: TGTGCCAGCAGCTCCGGACTTTCGGGGACTGAAGCTTTCTTT

length: 14
D: TRBD1
size: .
V: TRBV5-1
J: TRBJ1-1
CDR3: CASTLEGGGTEAFF
DNA: TGCGCCAGCACCTTGGAAGGGGGCGGCACTGAAGCTTTCTTT

length: 15
D: .
size: .
V: TRBV6-5
J: TRBJ2-3
CDR3: CASSYYRTDTDTQYF
DNA: TGTGCCAGCAGTTACTACAGGACCGACACAGATACGCAGTATTTT

length: 14
D: TRBD1
size: .
V: TRBV2
J: TRBJ1-3
CDR3: CATTRDRAGNTIYF
DNA: TGTGCCACTACTCGGGACAGGGCCGGAAACACCATATATTTT

length: 13
D: .
size: .
V: TRBV7-3
J: TRBJ2-4
CDR3: CASSFAPEGIQYF
DNA: TGTGCCAGCAGCTTCGCCCCCGAGGGCATTCAGTACTTC

length: 15
D: .
size: .
V: TRBV7-8
J: TRBJ1-1
CDR3: CASNSVGPGGTEAFF
DNA: TGTGCCAGCAACTCCGTTGGGCCGGGCGGCACTGAAGCTTTCTTT

length: 13
D: TRBD1
size: .
V: TRBV5-1
J: TRBJ1-2
CDR3: CASSETGFTGYTF
DNA: TGCGCCAGCTCCGAGACAGGGTTCACTGGCTACACCTTC

length: 12
D: .
size: .
V: TRBV11-3
J: TRBJ2-3
CDR3: CASSRGGDTQYF
DNA: TGTGCCAGCAGCCGAGGGGGAGATACGCAGTATTTT

length: 16
D: TRBD2
size: once
V: TRBV4-2
J: TRBJ2-3
CDR3: CASSQDNKSGGEAQYF
DNA: TGTGCCAGCAGCCAAGATAATAAAAGCGGGGGTGAGGCGCAGTATTTT

length: 13
D: TRBD1
size: once
V: TRBV7-9
J: TRBJ1-6
CDR3: CASRGTGQSPLHF
DNA: TGTGCCAGCAGAGGGACAGGGCAATCACCCCTCCACTTT

length: 13
D: .
size: .
V: TRBV7-3
J: TRBJ1-5
CDR3: CASSFRDNQPQHF
DNA: TGTGCCAGCAGCTTCAGGGACAATCAGCCCCAGCATTTT

length: 14
D: .
size: .
V: TRBV7-2
J: TRBJ1-5
CDR3: CASSSPSMDQPQHF
DNA: TGTGCCAGCAGCTCCCCCAGTATGGATCAGCCCCAGCATTTT

length: 13
D: .
size: .
V: TRBV5-5
J: TRBJ1-1
CDR3: CASSSQMNTEAFF
DNA: TGTGCCAGCAGCTCCCAAATGAACACTGAAGCTTTCTTT

length: 13
D: .
size: .
V: TRBV19
J: TRBJ1-2
CDR3: CASSKGFGGPLTF
DNA: TGTGCCAGTAGTAAGGGATTTGGGGGGCCCCTCACCTTC

length: 18
D: TRBD2
size: .
V: TRBV7-3
J: TRBJ2-3
CDR3: CASSLRAGGPTQGDTQYF
DNA: TGTGCCAGCAGCTTACGGGCGGGGGGGCCGACGCAGGGAGATACGCAGTATTTT

length: 13
D: .
size: .
V: TRBV12-5
J: TRBJ1-6
CDR3: CASGLRQDSPLHF
DNA: TGTGCTAGTGGTCTCCGACAGGACTCACCCCTCCACTTT

length: 16
D: .
size: once
V: TRBV6-5
J: TRBJ2-7
CDR3: CASSYSKFRPNYEQYF
DNA: TGTGCCAGCAGTTACTCGAAGTTCAGGCCTAACTACGAGCAGTACTTC

length: 14
D: .
size: .
V: TRBV11-3
J: TRBJ1-1
CDR3: CASSLQGGSTEAFF
DNA: TGTGCCAGCAGCCTCCAGGGTGGGAGCACTGAAGCTTTCTTT

length: 14
D: .
size: .
V: TRBV9
J: TRBJ1-5
CDR3: CASSVEGGNQPQHF
DNA: TGTGCCAGCAGCGTAGAAGGCGGCAATCAGCCCCAGCATTTT

length: 14
D: .
size: .
V: TRBV7-3
J: TRBJ2-2
CDR3: CASSPPGSTGELFF
DNA: TGTGCCAGCAGCCCGCCGGGAAGCACCGGGGAGCTGTTTTTT

length: 16
D: .
size: .
V: TRBV11-3
J: TRBJ2-1
CDR3: CASSSLGGIGGDEQFF
DNA: TGTGCCAGCAGCTCCCTAGGGGGTATCGGGGGCGATGAGCAGTTCTTC

length: 16
D: TRBD1
size: .
V: TRBV5-1
J: TRBJ1-6
CDR3: CASSSGTGLDGSPLHF
DNA: TGCGCCAGCAGCTCCGGGACAGGGTTGGACGGTTCACCCCTCCACTTT

length: 13
D: .
size: .
V: TRBV27
J: TRBJ2-2
CDR3: CASRGGGFGELFF
DNA: TGTGCCAGCAGGGGAGGAGGGTTCGGGGAGCTGTTTTTT

length: 15
D: .
size: medium-sized
V: TRBV27
J: TRBJ1-3
CDR3: CASSLGSSSGNTIYF
DNA: TGTGCCAGCAGTTTGGGTTCGAGCTCTGGAAACACCATATATTTT

length: 17
D: .
size: few
V: TRBV1
J: TRBJ2-5
CDR3: CTSSQDARAGGQETQYF
DNA: TGCACCAGCAGCCAAGATGCGCGGGCGGGGGGGCAAGAGACCCAGTACTTC

length: 14
D: .
size: once
V: TRBV11-2
J: TRBJ1-1
CDR3: CASSSVKRDTEAFF
DNA: TGTGCCAGCAGCTCAGTAAAGAGGGACACTGAAGCTTTCTTT

length: 13
D: .
size: .
V: TRBV6-5
J: TRBJ1-1
CDR3: CASSYGEDTEAFF
DNA: TGTGCCAGCAGTTACGGAGAGGACACTGAAGCTTTCTTT

length: 15
D: TRBD1
size: .
V: TRBV5-6
J: TRBJ1-1
CDR3: CASSLAGRGPTEAFF
DNA: TGTGCCAGCAGCTTGGCTGGCAGGGGGCCCACTGAAGCTTTCTTT

length: 14
D: .
size: .
V: TRBV7-9
J: TRBJ2-7
CDR3: CASTSMDHSYEQYF
DNA: TGTGCCAGCACCTCAATGGACCACTCCTACGAGCAGTACTTC

length: 15
D: TRBD1
size: .
V: TRBV2
J: TRBJ1-6
CDR3: CASNIGQGDGSPLHF
DNA: TGTGCCAGCAACATAGGACAGGGCGACGGTTCACCCCTCCACTTT

length: 11
D: .
size: .
V: TRBV28
J: TRBJ2-7
CDR3: CASSPMYEQYF
DNA: TGTGCCAGCAGTCCAATGTACGAGCAGTACTTC

length: 14
D: .
size: .
V: TRBV6-6
J: TRBJ2-6
CDR3: CASSYSAQANVLTF
DNA: TGTGCCAGCAGTTACTCGGCCCAGGCCAACGTCCTGACTTTC

length: 14
D: .
size: .
V: TRBV5-5
J: TRBJ1-2
CDR3: CASSLDSAGYGYTF
DNA: TGTGCCAGCAGCTTAGATTCGGCGGGCTATGGCTACACCTTC

length: 15
D: TRBD1
size: .
V: TRBV9
J: TRBJ2-7
CDR3: CASSVGGTATSEQYF
DNA: TGTGCCAGCAGCGTAGGAGGGACAGCCACCTCCGAGCAGTACTTC

length: 15
D: .
size: once
V: TRBV19
J: TRBJ1-3
CDR3: CASSIPAGSGNTIYF
DNA: TGTGCCAGTAGTATACCCGCAGGATCCGGAAACACCATATATTTT

length: 15
D: .
size: .
V: TRBV19
J: TRBJ1-5
CDR3: CASSSALVSNQPQHF
DNA: TGTGCCAGTAGTTCGGCCTTGGTAAGCAATCAGCCCCAGCATTTT

length: 18
D: .
size: few
V: TRBV5-4
J: TRBJ2-2
CDR3: CASSGQRSVDSGTGELFF
DNA: TGTGCCAGCAGCGGCCAGAGGTCGGTTGACTCGGGCACCGGGGAGCTGTTTTTT

length: 13
D: .
size: .
V: TRBV4-1
J: TRBJ1-1
CDR3: CASSQDRTTSAFF
DNA: TGCGCCAGCAGCCAAGACCGAACTACATCAGCTTTCTTT

length: 12
D: .
size: .
V: TRBV6-5
J: TRBJ2-3
CDR3: CASSYQRSTQYF
DNA: TGTGCCAGCAGTTACCAGCGGTCTACGCAGTATTTT

length: 14
D: TRBD2
size: .
V: TRBV7-2
J: TRBJ2-7
CDR3: CASSLEAGDYEQYF
DNA: TGTGCCAGCAGCTTAGAAGCGGGGGACTACGAGCAGTACTTC

length: 14
D: TRBD1
size: .
V: TRBV18
J: TRBJ1-2
CDR3: CASSTGQGAVGYTF
DNA: TGTGCCAGCTCAACCGGACAGGGGGCAGTCGGCTACACCTTC

length: 18
D: .
size: .
V: TRBV5-1
J: TRBJ2-6
CDR3: CASSSRNRVSAGANVLTF
DNA: TGCGCCAGCAGCTCCAGAAACAGGGTCTCCGCTGGGGCCAACGTCCTGACTTTC

length: 17
D: .
size: .
V: TRBV1
J: TRBJ2-1
CDR3: CTSARPHPRDPYNEQFF
DNA: TGCACCAGCGCCAGGCCCCATCCTAGGGATCCCTACAATGAGCAGTTCTTC

length: 15
D: TRBD1
size: .
V: TRBV19
J: TRBJ2-7
CDR3: CASSSGQGISYEQYF
DNA: TGTGCCAGTAGTTCGGGACAGGGGATATCCTACGAGCAGTACTTC

length: 15
D: .
size: few
V: TRBV6-1
J: TRBJ1-2
CDR3: CASSERQLRTYGYTF
DNA: TGTGCCAGCAGTGAAAGGCAGCTCCGGACCTATGGCTACACCTTC

length: 18
D: .
size: .
V: TRBV10-3
J: TRBJ2-6
CDR3: CAIRRDREVGSGANVLTF
DNA: TGTGCCATCAGGAGAGACAGGGAGGTAGGCTCTGGGGCCAACGTCCTGACTTTC

length: 15
D: .
size: .
V: TRBV4-2
J: TRBJ1-5
CDR3: CASSQVFGAPQPQHF
DNA: TGTGCCAGCAGCCAAGTGTTCGGGGCCCCGCAGCCCCAGCATTTT

length: 13
D: .
size: once
V: TRBV14
J: TRBJ2-7
CDR3: CASSRRGGYEQYF
DNA: TGTGCCAGCAGCCGGCGGGGAGGCTACGAGCAGTACTTC

length: 17
D: TRBD2
size: .
V: TRBV7-2
J: TRBJ2-1
CDR3: CASSLVGSGGRVHEQFF
DNA: TGTGCCAGCAGCTTAGTCGGTAGCGGGGGGCGGGTCCATGAGCAGTTCTTC

length: 15
D: TRBD1
size: .
V: TRBV19
J: TRBJ2-1
CDR3: CASSRTGRLYNEQFF
DNA: TGTGCCAGTAGTAGGACAGGGCGACTCTACAATGAGCAGTTCTTC

length: 14
D: TRBD1
size: .
V: TRBV18
J: TRBJ1-1
CDR3: CASSEGQGYTEAFF
DNA: TGTGCCAGCTCAGAGGGACAGGGGTACACTGAAGCTTTCTTT

length: 14
D: .
size: .
V: TRBV19
J: TRBJ1-2
CDR3: CASSLPGTQYGYTF
DNA: TGTGCCAGTAGTCTACCGGGGACCCAGTATGGCTACACCTTC

length: 13
D: TRBD1
size: .
V: TRBV2
J: TRBJ1-4
CDR3: CASRTGGEEKLFF
DNA: TGTGCCAGCAGGACAGGGGGCGAGGAAAAACTGTTTTTT